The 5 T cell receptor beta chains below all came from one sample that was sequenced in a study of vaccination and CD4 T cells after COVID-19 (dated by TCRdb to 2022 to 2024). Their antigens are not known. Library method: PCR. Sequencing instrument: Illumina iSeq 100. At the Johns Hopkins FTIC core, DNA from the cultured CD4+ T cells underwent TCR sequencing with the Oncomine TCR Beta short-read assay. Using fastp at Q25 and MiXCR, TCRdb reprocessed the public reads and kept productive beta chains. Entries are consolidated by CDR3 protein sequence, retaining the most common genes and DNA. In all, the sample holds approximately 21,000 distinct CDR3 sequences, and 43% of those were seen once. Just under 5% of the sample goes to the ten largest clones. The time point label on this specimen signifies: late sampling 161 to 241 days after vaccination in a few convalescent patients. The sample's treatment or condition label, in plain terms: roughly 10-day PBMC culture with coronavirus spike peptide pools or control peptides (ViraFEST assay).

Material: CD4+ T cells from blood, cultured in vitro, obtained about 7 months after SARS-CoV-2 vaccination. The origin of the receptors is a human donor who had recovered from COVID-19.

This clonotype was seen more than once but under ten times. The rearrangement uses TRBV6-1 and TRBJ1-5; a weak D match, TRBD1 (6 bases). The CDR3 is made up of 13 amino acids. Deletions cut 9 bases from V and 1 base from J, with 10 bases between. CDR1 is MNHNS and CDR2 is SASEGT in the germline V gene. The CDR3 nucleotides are TGTGCCAGTACACAGGGAAGCAATCAGCCCCAGCATTTT. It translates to CASTQGSNQPQHF.

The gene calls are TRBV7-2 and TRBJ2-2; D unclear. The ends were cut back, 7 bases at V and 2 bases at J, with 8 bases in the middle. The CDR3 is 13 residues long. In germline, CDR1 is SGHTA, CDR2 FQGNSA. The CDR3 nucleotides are TGTGCCAGCAACGGGCCCAACACCGGGGAGCTGTTTTTT. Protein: CASNGPNTGELFF.

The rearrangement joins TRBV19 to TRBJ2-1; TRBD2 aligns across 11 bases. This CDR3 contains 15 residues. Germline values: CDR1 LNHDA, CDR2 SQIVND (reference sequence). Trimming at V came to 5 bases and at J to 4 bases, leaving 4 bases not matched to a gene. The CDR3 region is CASSVGTSGYNEQFF. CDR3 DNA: TGTGCCAGTAGTGTGGGGACTAGCGGTTACAATGAGCAGTTCTTC.

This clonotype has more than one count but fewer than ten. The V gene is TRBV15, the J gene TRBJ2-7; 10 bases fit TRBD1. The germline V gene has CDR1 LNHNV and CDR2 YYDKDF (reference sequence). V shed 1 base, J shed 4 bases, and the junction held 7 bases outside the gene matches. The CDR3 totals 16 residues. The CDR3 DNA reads TGTGCCACCAGCAGAGGAGGCGGACAGGGGGTTTACGAGCAGTACTTC. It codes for CATSRGGGQGVYEQYF.

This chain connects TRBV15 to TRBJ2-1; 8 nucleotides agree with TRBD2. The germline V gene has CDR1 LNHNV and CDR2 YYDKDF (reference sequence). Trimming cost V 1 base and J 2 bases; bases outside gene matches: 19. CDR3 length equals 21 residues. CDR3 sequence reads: CATSRGWSIGGRTVPYNEQFF. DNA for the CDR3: TGTGCCACCAGCAGAGGATGGTCAATTGGCGGGAGGACTGTACCCTACAATGAGCAGTTCTTC.